This record looks at one T cell receptor (beta chain) sequence and its context. What it binds is unknown. Researchers made TCR cDNA using 5'RACE template switching, and this step added a universal primer site and UMIs. From the 5' RACE reads, TCRdb called clonotypes with MiXCR, one entry per CDR3 protein. The sample carries about 580,000 distinct CDR3 sequences, 17% recorded once. The sample belongs to a study of T cells after yellow fever vaccination. General study findings and limits: Though it reached lower strength, the secondary response hit its peak faster, day 5 versus 15. Abundant clonotypes from the bulk population could contaminate FACS-sorted repertoires. Most primary-vaccination clones reappeared after the booster (around 95% CD4, around 88% CD8).

In germline, CDR1 is SGHDT, CDR2 YYEEEE. The CDR3 contains 15 residues. V was trimmed by 0 bases and J by 7 bases, leaving 13 bases between them. The specimen was PBMCs, collected about 5 days after the first yellow fever vaccination. The rearrangement links TRBV5-6 to TRBJ2-2, with unresolved D. The origin of this receptor is a man aged 18 to 30 who received the YFV17D yellow fever vaccine. The CDR3 spells CASSLEGDWGGELFF. The CDR3 bases are TGTGCCAGCAGCTTGGAGGGTGATTGGGGCGGGGAGCTGTTTTTT.